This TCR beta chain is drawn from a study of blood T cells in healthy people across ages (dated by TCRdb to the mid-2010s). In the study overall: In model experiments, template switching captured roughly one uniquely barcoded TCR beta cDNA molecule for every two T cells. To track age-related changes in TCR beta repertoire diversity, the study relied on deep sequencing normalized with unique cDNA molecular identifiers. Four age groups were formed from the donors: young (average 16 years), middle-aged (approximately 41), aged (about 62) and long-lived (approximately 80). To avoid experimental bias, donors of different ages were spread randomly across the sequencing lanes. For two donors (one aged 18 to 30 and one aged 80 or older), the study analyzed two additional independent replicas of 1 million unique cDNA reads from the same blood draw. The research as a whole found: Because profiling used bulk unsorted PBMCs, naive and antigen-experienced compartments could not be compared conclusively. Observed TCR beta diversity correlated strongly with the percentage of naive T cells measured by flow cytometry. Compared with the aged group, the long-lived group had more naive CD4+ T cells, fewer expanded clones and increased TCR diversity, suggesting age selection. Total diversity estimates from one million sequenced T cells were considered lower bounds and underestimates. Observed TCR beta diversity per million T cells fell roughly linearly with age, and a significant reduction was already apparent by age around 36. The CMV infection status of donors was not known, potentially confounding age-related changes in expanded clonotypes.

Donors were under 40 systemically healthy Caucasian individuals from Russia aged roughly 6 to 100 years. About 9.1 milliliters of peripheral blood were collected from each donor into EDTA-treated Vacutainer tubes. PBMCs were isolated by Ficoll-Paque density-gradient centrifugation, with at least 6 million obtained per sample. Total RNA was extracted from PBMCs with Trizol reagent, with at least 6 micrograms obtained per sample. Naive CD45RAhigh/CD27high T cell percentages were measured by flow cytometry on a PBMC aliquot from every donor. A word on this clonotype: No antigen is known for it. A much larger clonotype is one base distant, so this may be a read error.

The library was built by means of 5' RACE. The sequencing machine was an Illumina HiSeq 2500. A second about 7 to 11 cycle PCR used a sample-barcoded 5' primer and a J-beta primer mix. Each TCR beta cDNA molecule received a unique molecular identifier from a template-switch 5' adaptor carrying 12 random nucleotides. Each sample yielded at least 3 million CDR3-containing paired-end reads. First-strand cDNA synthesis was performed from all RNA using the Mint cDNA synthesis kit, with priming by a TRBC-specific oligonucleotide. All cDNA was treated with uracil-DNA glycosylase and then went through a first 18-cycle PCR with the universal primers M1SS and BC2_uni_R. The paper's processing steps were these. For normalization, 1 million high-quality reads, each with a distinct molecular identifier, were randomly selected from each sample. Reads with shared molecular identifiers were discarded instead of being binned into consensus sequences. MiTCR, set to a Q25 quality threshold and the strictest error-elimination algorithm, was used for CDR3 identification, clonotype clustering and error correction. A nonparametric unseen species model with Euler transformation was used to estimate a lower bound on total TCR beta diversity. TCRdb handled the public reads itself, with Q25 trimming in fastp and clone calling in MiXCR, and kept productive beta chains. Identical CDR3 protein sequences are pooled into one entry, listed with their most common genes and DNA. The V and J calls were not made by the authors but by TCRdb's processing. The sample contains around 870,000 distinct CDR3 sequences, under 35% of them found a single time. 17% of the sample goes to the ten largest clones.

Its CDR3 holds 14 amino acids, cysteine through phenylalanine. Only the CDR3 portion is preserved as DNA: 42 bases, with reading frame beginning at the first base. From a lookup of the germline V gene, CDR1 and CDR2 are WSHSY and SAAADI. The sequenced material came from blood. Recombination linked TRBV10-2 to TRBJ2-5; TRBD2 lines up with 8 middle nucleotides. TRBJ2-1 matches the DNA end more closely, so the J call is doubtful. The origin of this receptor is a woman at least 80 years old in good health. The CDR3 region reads CASTLSGGGETQFF. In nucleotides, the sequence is TGCGCCAGCACCCTCAGCGGGGGCGGAGAGACCCAGTTCTTC.